The following is a TCR beta chain sequence with its context. Its antigen is not identified. The data derive from a study of T cells expressing NK-cell markers. Study-wide context: Source material for TCR beta repertoires consisted of sorted CD3+CD56+NKG2C+, CD3+CD56+NKG2C- and CD3+CD56-NKG2C+ T cells.

CDR1 is SGHTA and CDR2 is FQGNSA in the germline V gene. This CDR3 is built from 14 residues. TCRdb re-analyzed the 5' RACE reads; it lists each CDR3 protein once, without DNA. Recorded for this sample: about 160,000 distinct CDR3 sequences. Broader study findings: Leadership of the CD3+CD56-NKG2C+ fraction also belonged to these clonotypes in a handful of donors. Among CD8+ T cells from five or six donors, dominant NKG2C+ clonotypes accounted for roughly 1.0-7.0%.

The source material was blood T cells: a sorted CD56 or NKG2C T cell subset, CD4+ or CD8+ T cells, or bulk PBMC T cells (not recorded which). The TCR was taken from a woman aged 18 to 75 in good health. The V call is TRBV7-2, the J call TRBJ2-7; TCRdb reports TRBD1, a call that lacks DNA to check it against. CDR3 amino acids: CASSFPGETYEQYF.